This TCR beta chain was recorded in a study of CD8 T cells in ankylosing spondylitis. J was trimmed by 1 base and V by 5 bases; bases with no gene match: 4. The germline V gene has CDR1 SGHKS and CDR2 YYEKEE (reference sequence). This CDR3 has 14 residues. Only a few counts were recorded for this clonotype. What it binds is not known. In TCRdb, the 5' RACE reads were re-called with MiXCR into one record per CDR3 protein. The sample includes about 240,000 distinct CDR3 sequences, roughly a quarter of them seen just once. Study results and caveats: Ankylosing spondylitis blood appeared to carry a characteristic TCR beta motif of roughly eight highly homologous variants.

The V and J genes are TRBV5-5 and TRBJ2-7, with 9 bases matching TRBD1. The material sequenced was blood, either unsorted or a sorted T cell fraction (not recorded which). This clonotype was obtained from a male donor with ankylosing spondylitis or in good health (not recorded which). CDR3 sequence (DNA): TGTGCCAGCAGTCGACAGGGGGGATCCTACGAGCAGTACTTC. This gives the protein CASSRQGGSYEQYF.